This passage covers 5 T cell receptor beta chains from one sample sequenced in a study of T cells in Graves' hyperthyroidism and ophthalmopathy (dated by TCRdb to the late 2010s). Library preparation used multiplex PCR. The data were produced on an Illumina HiSeq 2000. Amplification of TCR beta CDR3 regions was carried out from RNA transcripts. The first round of RT-PCR for the TCR CDR3 was performed with the HTBI primer set and the Qiagen OneStep RT-PCR kit. TCRdb trimmed public reads at Q25 via fastp, called clones via MiXCR and kept in-frame beta chains. CDR3 protein duplicates are merged, each entry listing the most common genes and DNA. Present in this sample are a few hundred thousand distinct CDR3 sequences, over 15% of which were seen just once. Together, the top ten hold roughly a sixth of the sample. Material: blood. All receptors come from a woman aged 18-35 years with Graves' ophthalmopathy.

The genes are TRBV5-8 and TRBJ1-1, with a tentative D call TRBD1 (5 bases). This CDR3 is built from 12 residues. In germline, CDR1 is SGHTS, CDR2 YDEGEE. Trimming took off 1 base at V and 11 bases at J, with 12 bases between the two ends. The CDR3, as DNA: TGTGCCAGCAGCTTGTGGAACGGGGACGCTTTCTTT. Translation gives CASSLWNGDAFF.

This clonotype was seen repeatedly, ten times or more. This chain uses TRBV7-8 with TRBJ2-1; possible D gene TRBD1, 7 bases. The V gene lost 3 bases and the J gene lost 0 bases, with 18 bases spanning the gap. Germline V gene lookup returns CDR1 SGHVS and CDR2 FQNEAQ. The CDR3 is made up of 18 amino acids. CDR3 amino acids: CASSFKGATGSSYNEQFF. The DNA of the CDR3 is TGTGCCAGCAGCTTCAAGGGGGCCACCGGGAGCTCCTACAATGAGCAGTTCTTC.

This clonotype was recorded at least ten times. The J gene is TRBJ2-1, the V gene TRBV11-1; the D is unclear. The germline V and J ends were trimmed by 0 bases and 5 bases, with 5 bases remaining between them. Looked up from germline, CDR1 is SGHAT and CDR2 is FQDESV (reference sequence). The CDR3 has 13 residues. CDR3: CASSLAVDNEQFF. CDR3 DNA sequence: TGTGCCAGCAGCTTAGCTGTAGACAATGAGCAGTTCTTC.

The rearrangement joins TRBV28 to TRBJ2-7, with TRBD1 matching over 8 bases. Germline trimming cut 3 bases from V and 1 base from J; bases unmatched to any gene: 8. Germline V gives CDR1 MDHEN, CDR2 SYDVKM. The CDR3 has 16 residues. DNA of the CDR3: TGTGCCAGCAGTTTTAACGCAGGGGGCTTTTCCTACGAGCAGTACTTC. As protein: CASSFNAGGFSYEQYF. The full variable domain, rest sourced from reference TRBV28 and TRBJ2-7, is DVKVTQSSRYLVKRTGEKVFLECVQDMDHENMFWYRQDPGLGLRLIYFSYDVKMKEKGDIPEGYSVSREKKERFSLILESASTNQTSMYLCASSFNAGGFSYEQYFGPGTRLTVT.

In this sample, this clonotype turned up a few times. V gene TRBV7-2 combines with J gene TRBJ2-7, with D possibly matching TRBD1 (5 bases). V lost 5 bases, J lost 3 bases, and 14 bases lay in between. The CDR3 has 14 amino acids. Germline-derived CDR1 and CDR2 are SGHTA and FQGNSA. The CDR3 here is CASSPRQSHYEQYF. The CDR3 DNA reads as TGTGCCAGCAGCCCAAGACAGTCCCACTACGAGCAGTACTTC. The variable domain in full, completed from reference TRBV7-2 and TRBJ2-7, reads GAGVSQSPSNKVTEKGKDVELRCDPISGHTALYWYRQSLGQGLEFLIYFQGNSAPDKSGLPSDRFSAERTGGSVSTLTIQRTQQEDSAVYLCASSPRQSHYEQYFGPGTRLTVT.